This T cell receptor (beta chain) emerged from a study of blood T cell repertoires in COVID-19. About the research overall: The origin of the acute and convalescent COVID-19 samples was the United States, Italy and Spain. T cells, B-cell-depleted T cells, or PBMCs supplied cDNA or gDNA.

Germline CDR1 LGHDT, CDR2 YNNKEL (reference sequence). Trimming took off 3 bases at V and 8 bases at J, with 16 bases between the two ends. CDR3 size: 15 residues. Authors' processing steps: Scientists estimated how many nucleated cells there were by amplifying reference gene primers. TCRdb keeps only in-frame clones here, not all; method: immunoSEQ multiplex PCR. For V, J and clone size, that table is used; D and trimming come from the DNA. The table records a few hundred thousand clones, 70% to 90% of them present only once. Source material: peripheral blood. The TCR originated in a human donor in a cohort sampled during active COVID-19. The chain carries TRBV3-1 (or the pseudogene TRBV3-2) and TRBJ1-4; D is unclear. The chain's CDR3 is CASSQGPGLGEKLFF. In nucleotides, the CDR3 is TGTGCCAGCAGCCAGGGCCCAGGCCTTGGGGAAAAACTGTTTTTT.